Following are 20 T cell receptor beta chains from one sample sequenced in a study of blood T cells in healthy people across ages. Sample-barcoded 5' priming and a J-beta primer mix drove a second PCR of 7 to 11 cycles. In TCRdb, the 5' RACE reads were re-called with MiXCR into one record per CDR3 protein. The data hold about 800,000 distinct CDR3 sequences, with roughly 60% observed a single time. What was sequenced was blood. The receptors stem from a man under 40 in good health.

The rearrangement uses TRBV7-2 and TRBJ2-1; 13 positions agree with TRBD2. The germline CDR1 and CDR2 sequences are SGHTA and FQGNSA. V dropped 2 bases and J dropped 8; count of bases not matched to a gene: 6. The CDR3 length is 16 residues. Here the CDR3 reads CASSLLGLAGTDEQFF. CDR3 in DNA: TGTGCCAGCAGCTTACTGGGACTAGCGGGAACTGATGAGCAGTTCTTC.

This clonotype was found a few times. This chain connects TRBV11-2 to TRBJ2-5, with unresolved D. With 0 bases removed from V and 5 bases from J, the gap between germline ends came to 10 bases. From germline, CDR1 is SGHAT and CDR2 FQNNGV. This CDR3 is 14 amino acids long. Here the CDR3 DNA reads TGTGCCAGCAGCTTAGATTTAGCCCCGGAGACCCAGTACTTC. This sequence encodes CASSLDLAPETQYF.

The V gene is TRBV29-1, the J gene TRBJ2-7; no firm D call. There are 10 residues in the CDR3. Germline CDR1 reads SQVTM; CDR2 reads ANQGSEA. V lost 4 bases and J 3 bases, leaving 4 bases between the germline ends. The CDR3 DNA follows: TGCAGCGTTGCGGACTACGAGCAGTACTTC. Translating it yields CSVADYEQYF.

The rearrangement links TRBV7-9 to TRBJ2-1; perhaps TRBD1 as D (6 bases). Germline V lookup: CDR1 SEHNR, CDR2 FQNEAQ (reference sequence). This CDR3 region has 15 residues. V was pared by 5 bases and J by 4 bases, with 15 bases between. The CDR3 region has the DNA TGTGCCAGCAGCATTACAGGGATTTCTTACAATGAGCAGTTCTTC. It is translated as CASSITGISYNEQFF.

This rearrangement joins TRBV28 to TRBJ2-7; 7 bases match TRBD2. The CDR3 runs to 15 residues. The ends lost 6 bases at V and 0 bases at J; junction bases unmatched: 8. Germline V lookup: CDR1 MDHEN, CDR2 SYDVKM. CDR3 residues: CASSRGSSGSYEQYF. CDR3 coding DNA: TGTGCCAGCAGCCGAGGGTCTAGCGGCTCCTACGAGCAGTACTTC.

The rearrangement joins TRBV10-1 to TRBJ2-2; D unresolved. Trimming cost V 7 bases and J 0 bases, with 6 bases left between them. CDR1 is WNHNN and CDR2 is SYGVQD in the germline V gene (reference sequence). The CDR3 is 13 residues long. CDR3 coding DNA: TGCGCCAGCAAGCCCGCGAACACCGGGGAGCTGTTTTTT. This codes for CASKPANTGELFF.

This chain uses TRBV9 with TRBJ2-7; 9 bases fit TRBD2. The CDR3 sequence is 15 residues long. V shed 0 bases and J 5 bases; nucleotides not matched to a gene: 6. Looked up from germline, CDR1 is SGDLS and CDR2 is YYNGEE. The CDR3 loop is CASSVEGGRADEQYF. The CDR3 nucleotides read TGTGCCAGCAGCGTAGAAGGCGGGAGGGCCGACGAGCAGTACTTC.

J is TRBJ2-5 and V is TRBV3-1; 7 positions match TRBD1. Germline V gene sequence: CDR1 LGHDT, CDR2 YNNKEL (reference sequence). Trimming took 2 bases from V and 7 from J; bases not matched to a gene: 1. This CDR3 is 12 amino acids long. The CDR3 loop reads CASSQNRGTQYF. CDR3 nucleotide sequence: TGTGCCAGCAGCCAAAACAGGGGGACCCAGTACTTC.

The chain links TRBV13 to TRBJ2-7; 8 bases are shared with TRBD1. This CDR3 comprises 12 residues. V lost 5 bases to trimming and J lost 6 bases; unmatched junction nucleotides: 3. CDR1 is PRHDT and CDR2 is FYEKMQ in the germline V gene (reference sequence). This CDR3 reads CASSHTGGEQYF. The CDR3, as DNA: TGTGCCAGCAGCCATACAGGGGGCGAGCAGTACTTC.

This clonotype showed up just a few times. V and J are TRBV12-3 or TRBV12-4 and TRBJ2-1; 8 nucleotides agree with TRBD2. V lost 2 bases, J lost 6 bases, and 3 bases stayed unmatched. The CDR3 runs 14 residues. The CDR3 coding sequence is TGTGCCAGCAGTTTAACCGGGAGGGGCAATGAGCAGTTCTTC. Its protein is CASSLTGRGNEQFF.

J is TRBJ1-5 and V is TRBV29-1, with D tentatively TRBD1 (5 bases). The V end lost 7 bases, the J end lost 3 bases, and 10 bases lay between the germline ends. The CDR3 length is 12 residues. Germline V gene lookup returns CDR1 SQVTM and CDR2 ANQGSEA. The CDR3 sequence: CSGGDYNQPQHF. CDR3 DNA sequence: TGCAGCGGGGGGGACTACAATCAGCCCCAGCATTTT.

For this clonotype: The junction and the germline gene differ at one end; a read error may be behind it. V is TRBV7-2 and J is TRBJ1-1; D not resolved. The CDR3 spans 13 residues. CDR1 is SGHTA, CDR2 FQGNSA, per germline. In DNA, the CDR3 is TGTGCCTGCAGCCCATCGGTGAACACTGAAGCTTTCTTT. Amino acid sequence: CACSPSVNTEAFF. Full variable domain (missing parts from reference TRBV7-2 and TRBJ1-1): GAGVSQSPSNKVTEKGKDVELRCDPISGHTALYWYRQSLGQGLEFLIYFQGNSAPDKSGLPSDRFSAERTGGSVSTLTIQRTQQEDSAVYLCACSPSVNTEAFFGQGTRLTVV.

This clonotype was picked up a small number of times. V gene TRBV29-1 combines with J gene TRBJ2-6; D remains ambiguous. Germline V gene sequence: CDR1 SQVTM, CDR2 ANQGSEA. V dropped 4 bases and J dropped 0 bases, with 13 bases sitting between them. The CDR3 covers 16 residues. The DNA of the CDR3 is TGCAGCGTTGTTAGTTACAGCTTCTCTGGGGCCAACGTCCTGACTTTC. Its protein product is CSVVSYSFSGANVLTF.

This rearrangement joins TRBV7-2 to TRBJ2-1; D remains unclear. Germline CDR1 is SGHTA and CDR2 is FQGNSA. The CDR3 totals 13 residues. V lost 5 bases to trimming and J lost 9 bases, with 14 bases between them. The CDR3 DNA follows: TGTGCCAGCAGCCCAACGGCCTGGCCTGAGCAGTTCTTC. It translates to CASSPTAWPEQFF. Full variable domain (rest looked up from reference TRBV7-2 and TRBJ2-1): GAGVSQSPSNKVTEKGKDVELRCDPISGHTALYWYRQSLGQGLEFLIYFQGNSAPDKSGLPSDRFSAERTGGSVSTLTIQRTQQEDSAVYLCASSPTAWPEQFFGPGTRLTVL.

This chain links TRBV12-3 or TRBV12-4 with TRBJ2-3; D is unclear. With 2 bases removed from V and 4 bases from J, the gap between germline ends came to 10 bases. This CDR3 is 14 amino acids long. In DNA, the CDR3 is TGTGCCAGCAGTTTACAGGAGTCACCAGATACGCAGTATTTT. This translates into CASSLQESPDTQYF.

The V call is TRBV29-1, the J call TRBJ2-5; D perhaps matches TRBD2 (5 bases). Deletions cut 4 bases from V and 2 bases from J, with 14 bases between. The CDR3 has 14 residues. Germline loops: CDR1 SQVTM, CDR2 ANQGSEA. CDR3 sequence reads: CSVVSSGIQETQYF. CDR3 DNA sequence: TGCAGCGTTGTATCCAGCGGCATACAAGAGACCCAGTACTTC.

The V call is TRBV5-1, the J call TRBJ2-5; no reliable D call. The CDR3 spans 14 residues. Trimming took off 4 bases at V and 11 bases at J, with 21 bases between the two ends. Germline V gives CDR1 SGHRS, CDR2 YFSETQ. CDR3 residues: CASSPGATVDEQYF. CDR3 nucleotides: TGCGCCAGCAGCCCCGGAGCAACCGTCGATGAGCAGTACTTC. Combining the CDR3 with reference TRBV5-1 and TRBJ2-5 gives the whole variable domain KAGVTQTPRYLIKTRGQQVTLSCSPISGHRSVSWYQQTPGQGLQFLFEYFSETQRNKGNFPGRFSGRQFSNSRSEMNVSTLELGDSALYLCASSPGATVDEQYFGPGTRLLVL.

The chain uses TRBV20-1 and TRBJ2-3, with 8 bases matching TRBD2. Germline CDR1 and CDR2: DFQATT and SNEGSKA (reference sequence). The V and J ends lost 3 bases and 6 bases, in that order; junction bases with no gene match: 17. This CDR3 region has 17 residues. The CDR3, as DNA: TGCAGTGCTAGCCCCCCCCCTAAGAGCGGGGGATGGGATACGCAGTATTTT. This sequence encodes CSASPPPKSGGWDTQYF.

The sample holds a few counts of this clonotype. The gene calls are TRBV13 and TRBJ2-3; 10 bases agree with TRBD2. With V trimmed by 4 bases and J by 2 bases, 12 bases remained unmatched. Germline V gene lookup returns CDR1 PRHDT and CDR2 FYEKMQ (reference sequence). The CDR3 consists of 18 residues. The CDR3 sequence: CASSSDQEAGGPTDTQYF. In nucleotides, the CDR3 is TGTGCCAGCAGCTCCGACCAAGAAGCGGGGGGGCCCACAGATACGCAGTATTTT.

The chain joins TRBV27 to TRBJ2-5, with 7 bases that match TRBD2. The CDR3 is 17 residues long. J was trimmed by 11 bases and V by 5 bases; bases with no gene match: 23. Germline assignment: CDR1 MNHEY and CDR2 SMNVEV (reference sequence). CDR3 in DNA: TGTGCCAGCAGTAAAGAATACCCTAGCGGCTCCTACAATGAGCAGTACTTC. This codes for CASSKEYPSGSYNEQYF.